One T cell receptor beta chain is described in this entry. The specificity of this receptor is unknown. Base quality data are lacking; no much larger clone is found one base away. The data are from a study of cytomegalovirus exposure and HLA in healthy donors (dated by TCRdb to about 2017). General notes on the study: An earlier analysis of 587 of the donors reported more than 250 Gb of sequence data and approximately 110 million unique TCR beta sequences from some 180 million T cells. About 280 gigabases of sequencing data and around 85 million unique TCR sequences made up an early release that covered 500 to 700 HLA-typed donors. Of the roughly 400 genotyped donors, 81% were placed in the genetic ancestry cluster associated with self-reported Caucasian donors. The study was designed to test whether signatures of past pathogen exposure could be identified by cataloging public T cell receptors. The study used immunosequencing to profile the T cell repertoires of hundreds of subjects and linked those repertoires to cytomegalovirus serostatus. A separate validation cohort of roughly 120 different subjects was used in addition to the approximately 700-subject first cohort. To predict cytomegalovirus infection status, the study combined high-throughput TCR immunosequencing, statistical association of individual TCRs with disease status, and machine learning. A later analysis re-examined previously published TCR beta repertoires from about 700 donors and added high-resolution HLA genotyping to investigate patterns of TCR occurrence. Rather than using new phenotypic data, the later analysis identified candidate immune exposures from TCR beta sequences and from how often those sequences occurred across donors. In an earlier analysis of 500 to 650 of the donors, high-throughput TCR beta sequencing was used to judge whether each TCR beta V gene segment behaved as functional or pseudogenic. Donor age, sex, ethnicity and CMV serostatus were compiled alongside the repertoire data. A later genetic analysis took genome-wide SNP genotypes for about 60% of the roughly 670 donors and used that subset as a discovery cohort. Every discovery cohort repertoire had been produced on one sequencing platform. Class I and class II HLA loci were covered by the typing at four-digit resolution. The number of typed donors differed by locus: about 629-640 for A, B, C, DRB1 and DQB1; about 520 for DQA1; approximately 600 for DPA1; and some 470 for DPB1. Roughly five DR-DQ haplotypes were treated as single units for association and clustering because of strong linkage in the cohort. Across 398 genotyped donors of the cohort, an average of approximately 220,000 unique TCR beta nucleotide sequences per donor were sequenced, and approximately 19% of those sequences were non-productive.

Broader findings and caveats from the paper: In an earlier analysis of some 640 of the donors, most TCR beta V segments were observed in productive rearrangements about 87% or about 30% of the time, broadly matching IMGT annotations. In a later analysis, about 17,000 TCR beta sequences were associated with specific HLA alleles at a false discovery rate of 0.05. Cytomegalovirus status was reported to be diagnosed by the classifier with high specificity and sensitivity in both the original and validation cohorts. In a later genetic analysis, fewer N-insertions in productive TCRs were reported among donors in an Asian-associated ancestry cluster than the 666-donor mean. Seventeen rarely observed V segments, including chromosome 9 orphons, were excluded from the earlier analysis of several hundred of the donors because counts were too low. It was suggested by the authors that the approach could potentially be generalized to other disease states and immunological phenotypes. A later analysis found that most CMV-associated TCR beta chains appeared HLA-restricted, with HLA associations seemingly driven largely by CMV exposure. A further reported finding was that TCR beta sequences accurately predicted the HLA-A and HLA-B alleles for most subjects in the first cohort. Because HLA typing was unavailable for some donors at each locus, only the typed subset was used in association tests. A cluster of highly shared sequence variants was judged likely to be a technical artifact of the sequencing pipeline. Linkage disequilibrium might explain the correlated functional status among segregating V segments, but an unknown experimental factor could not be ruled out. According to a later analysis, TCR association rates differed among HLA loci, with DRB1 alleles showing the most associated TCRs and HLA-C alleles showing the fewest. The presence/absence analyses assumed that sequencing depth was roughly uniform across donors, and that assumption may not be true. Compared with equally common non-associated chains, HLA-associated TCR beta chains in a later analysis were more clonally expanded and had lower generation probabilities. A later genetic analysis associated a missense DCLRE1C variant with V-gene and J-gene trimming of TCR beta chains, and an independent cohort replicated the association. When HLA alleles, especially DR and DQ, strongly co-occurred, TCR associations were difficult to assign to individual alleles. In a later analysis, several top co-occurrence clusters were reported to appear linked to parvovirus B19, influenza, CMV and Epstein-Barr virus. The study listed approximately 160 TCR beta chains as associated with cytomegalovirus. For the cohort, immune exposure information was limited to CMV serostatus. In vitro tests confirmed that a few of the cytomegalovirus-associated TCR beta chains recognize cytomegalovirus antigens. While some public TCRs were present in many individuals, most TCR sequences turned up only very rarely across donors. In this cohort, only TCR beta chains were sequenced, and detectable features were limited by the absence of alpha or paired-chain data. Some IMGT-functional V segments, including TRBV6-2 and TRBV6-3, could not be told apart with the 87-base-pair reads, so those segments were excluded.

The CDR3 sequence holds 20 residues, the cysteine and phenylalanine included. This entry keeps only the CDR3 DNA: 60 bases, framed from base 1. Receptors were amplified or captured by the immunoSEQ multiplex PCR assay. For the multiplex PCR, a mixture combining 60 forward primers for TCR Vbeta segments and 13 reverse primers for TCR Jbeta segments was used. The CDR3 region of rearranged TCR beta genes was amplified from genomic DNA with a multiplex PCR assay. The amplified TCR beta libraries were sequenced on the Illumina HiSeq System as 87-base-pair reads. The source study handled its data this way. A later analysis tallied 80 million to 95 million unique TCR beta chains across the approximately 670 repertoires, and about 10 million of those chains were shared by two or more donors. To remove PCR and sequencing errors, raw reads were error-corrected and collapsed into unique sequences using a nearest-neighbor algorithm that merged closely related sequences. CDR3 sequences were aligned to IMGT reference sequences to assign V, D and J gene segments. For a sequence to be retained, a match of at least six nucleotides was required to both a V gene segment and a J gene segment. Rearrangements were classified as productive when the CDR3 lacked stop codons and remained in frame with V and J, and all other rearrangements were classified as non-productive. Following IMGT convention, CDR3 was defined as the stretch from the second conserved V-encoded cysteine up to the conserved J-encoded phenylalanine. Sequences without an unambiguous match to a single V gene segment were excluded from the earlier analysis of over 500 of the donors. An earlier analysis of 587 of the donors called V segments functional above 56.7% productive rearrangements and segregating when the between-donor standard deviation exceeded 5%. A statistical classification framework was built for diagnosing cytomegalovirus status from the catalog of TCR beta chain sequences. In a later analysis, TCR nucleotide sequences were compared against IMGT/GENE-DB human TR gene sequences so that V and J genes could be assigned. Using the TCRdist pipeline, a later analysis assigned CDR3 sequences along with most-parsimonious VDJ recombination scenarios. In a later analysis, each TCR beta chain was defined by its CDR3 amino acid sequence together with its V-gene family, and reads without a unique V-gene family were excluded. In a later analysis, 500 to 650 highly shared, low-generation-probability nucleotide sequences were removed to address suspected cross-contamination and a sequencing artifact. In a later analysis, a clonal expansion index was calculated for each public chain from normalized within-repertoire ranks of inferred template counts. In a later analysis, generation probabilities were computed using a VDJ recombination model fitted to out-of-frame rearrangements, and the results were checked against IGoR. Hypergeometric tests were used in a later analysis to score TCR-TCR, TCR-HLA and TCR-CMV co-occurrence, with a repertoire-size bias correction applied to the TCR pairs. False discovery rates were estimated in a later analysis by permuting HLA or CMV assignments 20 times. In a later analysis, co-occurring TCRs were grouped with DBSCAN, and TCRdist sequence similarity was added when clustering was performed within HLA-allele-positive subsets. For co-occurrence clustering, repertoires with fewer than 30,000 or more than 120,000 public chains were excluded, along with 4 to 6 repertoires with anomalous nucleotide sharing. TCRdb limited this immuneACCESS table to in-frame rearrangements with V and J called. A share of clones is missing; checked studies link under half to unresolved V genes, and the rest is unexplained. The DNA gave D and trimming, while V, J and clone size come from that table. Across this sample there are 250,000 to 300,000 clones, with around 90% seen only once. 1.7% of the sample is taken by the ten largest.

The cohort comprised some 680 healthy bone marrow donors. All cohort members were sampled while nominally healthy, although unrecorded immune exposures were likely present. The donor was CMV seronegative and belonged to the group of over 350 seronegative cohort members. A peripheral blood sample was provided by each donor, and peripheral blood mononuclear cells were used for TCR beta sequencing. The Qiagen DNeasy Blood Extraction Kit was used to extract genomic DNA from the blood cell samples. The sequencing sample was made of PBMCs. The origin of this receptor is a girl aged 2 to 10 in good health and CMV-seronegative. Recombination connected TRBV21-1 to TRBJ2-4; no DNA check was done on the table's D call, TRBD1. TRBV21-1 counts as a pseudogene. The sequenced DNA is TGTGCCAGCAGCAAAATCCCCCGCGTGGGGACAGGGGGAGCCAAAAACATTCAGTACTTC. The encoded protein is CASSKIPRVGTGGAKNIQYF.